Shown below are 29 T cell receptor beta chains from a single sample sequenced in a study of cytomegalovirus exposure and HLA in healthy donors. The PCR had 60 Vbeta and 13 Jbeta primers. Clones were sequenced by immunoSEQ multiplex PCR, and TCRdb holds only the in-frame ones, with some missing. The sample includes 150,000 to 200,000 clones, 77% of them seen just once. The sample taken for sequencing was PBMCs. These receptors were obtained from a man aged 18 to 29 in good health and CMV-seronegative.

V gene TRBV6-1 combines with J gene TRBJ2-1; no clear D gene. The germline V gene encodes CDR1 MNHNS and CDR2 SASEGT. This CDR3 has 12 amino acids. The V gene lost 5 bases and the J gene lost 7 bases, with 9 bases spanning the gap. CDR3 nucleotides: TGTGCCAGCAGTCAGGTCGGTAATGAGCAGTTCTTC. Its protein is CASSQVGNEQFF.

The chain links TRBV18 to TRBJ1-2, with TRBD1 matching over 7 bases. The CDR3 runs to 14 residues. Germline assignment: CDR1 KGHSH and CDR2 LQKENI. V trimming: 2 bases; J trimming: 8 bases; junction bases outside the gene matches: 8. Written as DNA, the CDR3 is TGTGCCAGCTCACCAAGACAGGGAAGGGAAGGCTACACCTTC. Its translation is CASSPRQGREGYTF.

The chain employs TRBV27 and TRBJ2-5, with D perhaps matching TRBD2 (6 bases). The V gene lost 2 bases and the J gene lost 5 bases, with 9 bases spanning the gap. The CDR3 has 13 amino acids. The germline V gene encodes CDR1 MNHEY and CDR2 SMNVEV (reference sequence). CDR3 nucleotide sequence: TGTGCCAGCAGTTTACAGGAGGGGGAGACCCAGTACTTC. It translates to CASSLQEGETQYF.

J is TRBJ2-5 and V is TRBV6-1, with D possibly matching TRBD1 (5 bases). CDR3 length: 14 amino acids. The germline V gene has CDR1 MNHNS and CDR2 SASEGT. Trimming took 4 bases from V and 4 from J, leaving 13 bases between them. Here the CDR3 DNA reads TGTGCCAGCAGTGGAAGGGGAAGGGGAGAGACCCAGTACTTC. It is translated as CASSGRGRGETQYF.

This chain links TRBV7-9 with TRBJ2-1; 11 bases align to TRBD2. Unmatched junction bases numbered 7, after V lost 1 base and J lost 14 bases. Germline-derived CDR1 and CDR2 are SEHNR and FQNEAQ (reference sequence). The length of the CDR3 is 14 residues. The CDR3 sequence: CASSLGTSGCGEFF. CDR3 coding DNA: TGTGCCAGCAGCTTAGGGACTAGCGGGTGTGGAGAGTTCTTC.

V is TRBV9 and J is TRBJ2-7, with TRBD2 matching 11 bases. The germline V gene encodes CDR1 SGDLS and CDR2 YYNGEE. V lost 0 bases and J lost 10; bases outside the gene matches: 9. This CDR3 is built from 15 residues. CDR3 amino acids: CASSVDGLAGGPQYF. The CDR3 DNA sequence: TGTGCCAGCAGCGTAGATGGGCTAGCGGGGGGCCCTCAGTACTTC.

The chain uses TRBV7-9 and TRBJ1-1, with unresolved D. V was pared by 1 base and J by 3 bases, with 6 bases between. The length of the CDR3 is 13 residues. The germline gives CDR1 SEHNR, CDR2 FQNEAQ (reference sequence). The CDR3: CASSLGPHTEAFF. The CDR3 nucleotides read TGTGCCAGCAGCTTAGGGCCCCACACTGAAGCTTTCTTT. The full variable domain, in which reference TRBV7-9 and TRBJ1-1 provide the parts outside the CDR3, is DTGVSQNPRHKITKRGQNVTFRCDPISEHNRLYWYRQTLGQGPEFLTYFQNEAQLEKSRLLSDRFSAERPKGSFSTLEIQRTEQGDSAMYLCASSLGPHTEAFFGQGTRLTVV.

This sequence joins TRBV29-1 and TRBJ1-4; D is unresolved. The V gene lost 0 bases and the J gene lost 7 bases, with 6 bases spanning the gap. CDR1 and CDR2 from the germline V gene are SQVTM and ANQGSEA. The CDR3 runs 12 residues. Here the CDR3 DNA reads TGCAGCGTTGAAGATGAGGCTGAAAAACTGTTTTTT. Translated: CSVEDEAEKLFF.

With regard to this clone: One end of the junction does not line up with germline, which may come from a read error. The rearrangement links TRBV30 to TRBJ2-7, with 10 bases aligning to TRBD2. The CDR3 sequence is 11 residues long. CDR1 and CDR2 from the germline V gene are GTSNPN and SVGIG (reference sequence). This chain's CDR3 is CAWSLAGGHKF. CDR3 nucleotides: TGTGCCTGGAGTTTAGCGGGGGGCCATAAGTTC.

The DNA of the CDR3 is TGTGCCAGCAGTCGTGCATCTAAGAACACTGAAGCTTTCTTT. Translating gives CASSRASKNTEAFF. V is TRBV25-1 and J is TRBJ1-1; D remains unclear. The CDR3 sequence is 14 residues long. Per germline, CDR1 MGHDK and CDR2 SYGVNS. The ends were cut back, 5 bases at V and 1 base at J, with 11 bases in the middle.

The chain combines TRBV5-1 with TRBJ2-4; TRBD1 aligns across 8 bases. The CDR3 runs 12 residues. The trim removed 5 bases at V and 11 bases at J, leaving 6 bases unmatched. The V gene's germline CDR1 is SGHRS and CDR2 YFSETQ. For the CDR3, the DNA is TGCGCCAGCAGAGGCCAGGGGGCGGTTCAGTACTTC. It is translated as CASRGQGAVQYF.

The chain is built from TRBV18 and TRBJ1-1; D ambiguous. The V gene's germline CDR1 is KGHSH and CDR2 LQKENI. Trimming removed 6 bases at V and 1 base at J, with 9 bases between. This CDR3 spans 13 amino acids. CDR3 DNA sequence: TGTGCCAGCTCTTTTAGCGCGAACACTGAAGCTTTCTTT. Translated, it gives CASSFSANTEAFF.

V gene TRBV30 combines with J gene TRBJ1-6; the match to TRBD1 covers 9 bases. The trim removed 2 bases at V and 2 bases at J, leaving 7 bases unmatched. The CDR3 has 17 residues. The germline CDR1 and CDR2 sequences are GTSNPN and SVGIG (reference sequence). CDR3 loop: CAWSRDRGGAYNSPLHF. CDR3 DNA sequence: TGTGCCTGGAGTCGTGACAGGGGGGGAGCCTATAATTCACCCCTCCACTTT.

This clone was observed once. The CDR3 loop reads CASSLPTGSYNEQFF. CDR3 in DNA: TGTGCCAGCAGCTTGCCCACCGGCTCCTACAATGAGCAGTTCTTC. This rearrangement joins TRBV5-5 to TRBJ2-1; no definite D call. The CDR3 sequence is 15 residues long. CDR1 is SGHKS, CDR2 YYEKEE, per germline (reference sequence). The V gene lost 1 base and the J gene lost 0 bases, with 8 bases spanning the gap.

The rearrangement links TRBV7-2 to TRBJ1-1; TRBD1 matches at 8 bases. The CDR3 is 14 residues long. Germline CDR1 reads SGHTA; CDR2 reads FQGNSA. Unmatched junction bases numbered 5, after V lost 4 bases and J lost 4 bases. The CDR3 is CASSSPDRGTEAFF. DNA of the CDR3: TGTGCCAGCAGCTCGCCCGACAGGGGCACTGAAGCTTTCTTT.

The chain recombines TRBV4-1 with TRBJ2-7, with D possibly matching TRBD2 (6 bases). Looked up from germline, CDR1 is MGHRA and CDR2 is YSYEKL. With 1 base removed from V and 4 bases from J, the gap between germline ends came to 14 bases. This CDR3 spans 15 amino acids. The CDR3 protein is CASSQAIGGAYEQYF. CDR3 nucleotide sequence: TGCGCCAGCAGCCAAGCGATAGGCGGGGCTTACGAGCAGTACTTC.

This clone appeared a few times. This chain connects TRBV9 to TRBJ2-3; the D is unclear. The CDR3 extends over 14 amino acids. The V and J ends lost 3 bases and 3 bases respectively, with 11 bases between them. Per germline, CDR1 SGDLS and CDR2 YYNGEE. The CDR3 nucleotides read TGTGCCAGCAGCGACCATGCCGGGACAGATACGCAGTATTTT. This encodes CASSDHAGTDTQYF.

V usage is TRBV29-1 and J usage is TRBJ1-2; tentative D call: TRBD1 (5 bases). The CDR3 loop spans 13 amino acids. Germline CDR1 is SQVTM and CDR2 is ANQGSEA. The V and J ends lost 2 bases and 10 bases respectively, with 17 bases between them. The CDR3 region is CSVERGTGSTYTF. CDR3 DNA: TGCAGCGTTGAAAGGGGCACAGGAAGTACCTACACCTTC.

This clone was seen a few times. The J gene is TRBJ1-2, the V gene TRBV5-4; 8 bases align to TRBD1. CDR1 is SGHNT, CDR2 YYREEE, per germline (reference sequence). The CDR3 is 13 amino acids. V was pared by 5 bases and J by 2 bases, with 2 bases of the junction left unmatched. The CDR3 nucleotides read TGTGCCAGCAGGGACAGGGAGAACTATGGCTACACCTTC. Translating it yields CASRDRENYGYTF. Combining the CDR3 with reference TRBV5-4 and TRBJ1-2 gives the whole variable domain ETGVTQSPTHLIKTRGQQVTLRCSSQSGHNTVSWYQQALGQGPQFIFQYYREEENGRGNFPPRFSGLQFPNYSSELNVNALELDDSALYLCASRDRENYGYTFGSGTRLTVV.

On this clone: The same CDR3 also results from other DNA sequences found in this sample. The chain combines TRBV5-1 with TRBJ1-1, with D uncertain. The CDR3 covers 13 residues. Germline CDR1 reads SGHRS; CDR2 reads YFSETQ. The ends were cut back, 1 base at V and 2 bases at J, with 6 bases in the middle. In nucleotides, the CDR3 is TGCGCCAGCAGCTTGACGGTTAACACTGAAGCTTTCTTT. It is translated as CASSLTVNTEAFF.

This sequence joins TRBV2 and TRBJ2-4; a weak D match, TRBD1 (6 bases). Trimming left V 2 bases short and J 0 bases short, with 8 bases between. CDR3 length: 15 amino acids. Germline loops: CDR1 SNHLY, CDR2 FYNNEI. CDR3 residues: CASSEIGGAKNIQYF. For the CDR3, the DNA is TGTGCCAGCAGTGAAATAGGGGGAGCCAAAAACATTCAGTACTTC.

The DNA for the CDR3 is TGTGCCAGCAGCCCCCTTTACGGGGGCTACAATGAGCAGTTCTTC. Its protein is CASSPLYGGYNEQFF. This chain connects TRBV9 to TRBJ2-1; D possibly corresponds to TRBD2 (6 bases). Germline-derived CDR1 and CDR2 are SGDLS and YYNGEE. CDR3 size: 15 residues. The V end lost 4 bases, the J end lost 3 bases, and 14 bases lay between the germline ends.

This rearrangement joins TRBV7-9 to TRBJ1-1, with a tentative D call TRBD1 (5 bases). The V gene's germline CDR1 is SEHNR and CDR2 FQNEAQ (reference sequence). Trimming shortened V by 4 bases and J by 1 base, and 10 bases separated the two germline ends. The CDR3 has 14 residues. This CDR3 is CASSSVTGNTEAFF. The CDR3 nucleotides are TGTGCCAGCAGCTCCGTAACAGGGAACACTGAAGCTTTCTTT. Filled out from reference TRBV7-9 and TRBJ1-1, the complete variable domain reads DTGVSQNPRHKITKRGQNVTFRCDPISEHNRLYWYRQTLGQGPEFLTYFQNEAQLEKSRLLSDRFSAERPKGSFSTLEIQRTEQGDSAMYLCASSSVTGNTEAFFGQGTRLTVV.

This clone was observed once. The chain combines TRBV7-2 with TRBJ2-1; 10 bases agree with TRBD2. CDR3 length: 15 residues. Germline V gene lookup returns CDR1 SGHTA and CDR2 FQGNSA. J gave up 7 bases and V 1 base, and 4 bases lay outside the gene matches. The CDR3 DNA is TGTGCCAGCAGCTTAGGGCTAGCGGGAGTTAATGAGCAGTTCTTC. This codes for CASSLGLAGVNEQFF.

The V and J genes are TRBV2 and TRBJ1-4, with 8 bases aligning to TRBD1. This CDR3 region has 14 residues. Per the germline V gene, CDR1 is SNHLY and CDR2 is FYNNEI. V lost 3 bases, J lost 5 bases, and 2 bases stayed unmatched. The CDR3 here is CASSDGDRNEKLFF. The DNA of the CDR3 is TGTGCCAGCAGTGATGGGGACAGGAATGAAAAACTGTTTTTT.

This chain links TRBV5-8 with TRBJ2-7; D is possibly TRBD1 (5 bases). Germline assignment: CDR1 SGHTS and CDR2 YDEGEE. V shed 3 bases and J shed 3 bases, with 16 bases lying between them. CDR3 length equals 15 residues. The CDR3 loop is CASSYQTVVVYEQYF. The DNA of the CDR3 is TGTGCCAGCAGCTACCAGACAGTAGTAGTCTACGAGCAGTACTTC.

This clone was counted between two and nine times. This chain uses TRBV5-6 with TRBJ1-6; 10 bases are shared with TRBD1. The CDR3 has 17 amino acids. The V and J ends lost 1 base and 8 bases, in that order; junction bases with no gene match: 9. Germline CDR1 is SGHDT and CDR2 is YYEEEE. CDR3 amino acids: CASSLPGTGVGDSPLHF. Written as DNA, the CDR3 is TGTGCCAGCAGCTTGCCAGGGACAGGGGTCGGCGATTCACCCCTCCACTTT.

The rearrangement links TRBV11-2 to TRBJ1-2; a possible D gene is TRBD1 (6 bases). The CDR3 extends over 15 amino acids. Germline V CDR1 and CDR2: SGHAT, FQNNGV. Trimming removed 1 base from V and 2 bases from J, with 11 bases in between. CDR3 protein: CASSLVQGGNYGYTF. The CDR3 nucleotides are TGTGCCAGCAGCTTAGTACAGGGAGGGAACTATGGCTACACCTTC.

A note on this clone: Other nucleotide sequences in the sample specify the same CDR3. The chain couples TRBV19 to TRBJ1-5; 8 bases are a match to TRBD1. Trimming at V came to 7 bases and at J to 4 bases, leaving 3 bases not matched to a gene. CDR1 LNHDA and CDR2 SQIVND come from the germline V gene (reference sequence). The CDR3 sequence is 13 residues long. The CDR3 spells CASTWTGNQPQHF. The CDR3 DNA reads TGTGCCAGTACCTGGACAGGGAATCAGCCCCAGCATTTT.